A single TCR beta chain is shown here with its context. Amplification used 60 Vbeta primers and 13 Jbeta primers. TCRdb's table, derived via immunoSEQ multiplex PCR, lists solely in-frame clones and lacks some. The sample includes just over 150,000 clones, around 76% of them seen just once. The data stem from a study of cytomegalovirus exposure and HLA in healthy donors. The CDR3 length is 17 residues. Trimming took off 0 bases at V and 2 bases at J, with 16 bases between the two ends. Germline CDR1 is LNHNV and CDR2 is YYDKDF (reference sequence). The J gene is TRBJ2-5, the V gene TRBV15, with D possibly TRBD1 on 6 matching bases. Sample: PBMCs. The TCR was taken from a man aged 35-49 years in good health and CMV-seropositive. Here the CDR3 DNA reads TGTGCCACCAGCAGAGATTTTCTTTTTGGACAGCAAGAGACCCAGTACTTC. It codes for CATSRDFLFGQQETQYF.